The 29 T cell receptor beta chains reported below all come from one sample, sequenced in a study of identical twins (dated by TCRdb to the mid-2010s). Receptors were amplified or captured by 5' RACE. For sequencing, an Illumina HiSeq 2000 was employed. The public sequencing data were trimmed at Q25 with fastp and processed into clonotypes with MiXCR by TCRdb, which kept only in-frame beta chains. When rows share a CDR3 protein, they turn into one entry using the most common DNA and genes. For this sample there are a few hundred thousand distinct CDR3 sequences; approximately 8.3% appear just once. The ten largest clonotypes hold around 3% of the sample. These data also featured in a second study, about yellow fever vaccine responses in identical twins.

The specimen was CD8+ T cells sorted from blood. The receptors originated from a woman aged 18-30 years in good health.

This clonotype was recorded many times. J is TRBJ2-7 and V is TRBV20-1; D may be TRBD1 (5 bases). The CDR3 runs to 14 residues. CDR1 DFQATT and CDR2 SNEGSKA come from the germline V gene (reference sequence). V lost 5 bases and J 4 bases, leaving 18 bases between the germline ends. The CDR3 bases are TGCAGTGCTTTTCGAGAGATGACAGCATACGAGCAGTACTTC. The encoded protein is CSAFREMTAYEQYF.

This clonotype has ten or more counts. The chain joins TRBV5-1 to TRBJ1-2, with TRBD1 identical over 7 bases. The V and J ends lost 0 bases and 8 bases, in that order; junction bases with no gene match: 7. CDR1 and CDR2 from the germline V gene are SGHRS and YFSETQ. CDR3 length equals 14 residues. DNA for the CDR3: TGCGCCAGCAGCTTGGCCTGGACAGGAAACGGCTACACCTTC. Translation: CASSLAWTGNGYTF.

This clonotype occurred a few times. The rearrangement joins TRBV2 to TRBJ2-5; 8 bases map to TRBD1. Germline assignment: CDR1 SNHLY and CDR2 FYNNEI. CDR3 size: 15 residues. Germline trimming cut 6 bases from V and 1 base from J; bases unmatched to any gene: 7. CDR3 in amino acids: CASSPGQGLQETQYF. DNA of the CDR3: TGTGCCAGCAGCCCCGGACAGGGCCTCCAAGAGACCCAGTACTTC.

This clonotype was observed a few times. The chain joins TRBV5-1 to TRBJ2-3, with 8 bases that match TRBD1. Trimming cost V 2 bases and J 6 bases; bases outside gene matches: 14. Looked up from germline, CDR1 is SGHRS and CDR2 is YFSETQ. CDR3 length: 17 amino acids. The CDR3 is CASSLTLAGGNTDTQYF. CDR3 in DNA: TGCGCCAGCAGCTTAACCTTAGCAGGGGGCAATACGGATACGCAGTATTTT.

The chain is built from TRBV4-3 and TRBJ1-1, with 8 nucleotides matching TRBD1. There are 14 residues in the CDR3. The V and J ends lost 0 bases and 4 bases, in that order; junction bases with no gene match: 1. The germline V gene encodes CDR1 LGHNA and CDR2 YSLEER. CDR3 in DNA: TGCGCCAGCAGCCAAGAGCAGGGGGCCACTGAAGCTTTCTTT. As protein: CASSQEQGATEAFF.

This clonotype has more than one count but fewer than ten. This rearrangement joins TRBV27 to TRBJ2-7, with 7 bases matching TRBD1. The CDR3 is made up of 12 amino acids. V lost 8 bases, J lost 7 bases, and 8 bases stayed unmatched. The germline CDR1 and CDR2 sequences are MNHEY and SMNVEV (reference sequence). The CDR3 region is CASQTGALEQYF. The CDR3 nucleotides read TGTGCCAGCCAAACAGGGGCCCTGGAGCAGTACTTC.

The CDR3 DNA reads TGTGCCAGCAGCCCTGGGTTCCTAGATACGCAGTATTTT. The encoded protein is CASSPGFLDTQYF. This sequence joins TRBV7-3 and TRBJ2-3; the D is unclear. Germline V CDR1 and CDR2: SGHTA, FQGTGA. V was pared by 5 bases and J by 5 bases, with 11 bases between. This CDR3 is built from 13 residues.

The chain carries TRBV5-1 and TRBJ2-2, with 11 positions matching TRBD2. V was pared by 1 base and J by 6 bases, with 5 bases of the junction left unmatched. Germline CDR1 and CDR2: SGHRS and YFSETQ. This CDR3 has 16 amino acids. CDR3 region: CASSLLLAGDAGELFF. CDR3 DNA sequence: TGCGCCAGCAGCTTGCTACTAGCGGGAGACGCCGGGGAGCTGTTTTTT.

The CDR3, as DNA: TGTGCCATTGCTAGCGGATTCAGGGAGGAGACCCAGTACTTC. This gives the protein CAIASGFREETQYF. This chain uses TRBV10-3 with TRBJ2-5, with 7 bases aligning to TRBD2. The CDR3 has 14 residues. Germline CDR1 and CDR2: ENHRY and SYGVKD. Unmatched junction bases numbered 12, after V lost 9 bases and J lost 5 bases.

This clonotype was detected only a few times. V gene TRBV29-1 combines with J gene TRBJ1-4; D remains unclear. The CDR3 is 14 amino acids. The germline V gene encodes CDR1 SQVTM and CDR2 ANQGSEA. V was pared by 0 bases and J by 4 bases, with 9 bases between. The CDR3 reads CSVEEAGYNEKLFF. DNA of the CDR3: TGCAGCGTTGAAGAGGCCGGGTATAATGAAAAACTGTTTTTT. Variable domain in full (rest from reference TRBV29-1 and TRBJ1-4): SAVISQKPSRDICQRGTSLTIQCQVDSQVTMMFWYRQQPGQSLTLIATANQGSEATYESGFVIDKFPISRPNLTFSTLTVSNMSPEDSSIYLCSVEEAGYNEKLFFGSGTQLSVL.

This clonotype was seen only a few times. J is TRBJ2-7 and V is TRBV7-9, with a tentative D call TRBD2 (5 bases). Germline values: CDR1 SEHNR, CDR2 FQNEAQ (reference sequence). Trimming removed 3 bases from V and 0 bases from J, with 9 bases in between. This CDR3 is built from 14 residues. CDR3 sequence (DNA): TGTGCCAGCAGCTTTGACGGAGGCTCCTACGAGCAGTACTTC. Residues: CASSFDGGSYEQYF.

This clonotype was seen ten or more times. This chain joins TRBV12-3 or TRBV12-4 and TRBJ2-3; D call uncertain. Trimming cost V 8 bases and J 2 bases, with 8 bases left between them. The CDR3 is 12 amino acids. CDR3 residues: CASQTYTDTQYF. DNA of the CDR3: TGTGCCAGCCAAACGTACACAGATACGCAGTATTTT.

This clonotype was detected ten times or more. The chain carries TRBV29-1 and TRBJ2-3; D is unresolved. Trimming left V 4 bases short and J 2 bases short, with 7 bases between. CDR1 is SQVTM, CDR2 ANQGSEA, per germline. This CDR3 is 12 amino acids long. This CDR3 reads CSVAGHTDTQYF. DNA of the CDR3: TGCAGCGTTGCTGGTCACACAGATACGCAGTATTTT.

The rearrangement links TRBV20-1 to TRBJ2-7, with unresolved D. V lost 2 bases and J 4 bases, leaving 12 bases between the germline ends. This CDR3 contains 13 residues. The germline gives CDR1 DFQATT, CDR2 SNEGSKA (reference sequence). CDR3 loop: CSARKGSNYEQYF. In DNA form, the CDR3 reads TGCAGTGCTAGAAAGGGTTCCAATTACGAGCAGTACTTC.

This sequence joins TRBV5-6 and TRBJ2-1; 9 bases fit TRBD2. The CDR3 contains 16 residues. J was trimmed by 0 bases and V by 2 bases; bases with no gene match: 3. From germline, CDR1 is SGHDT and CDR2 YYEEEE. The CDR3 region is CASSFSGGHSYNEQFF. The CDR3 DNA reads as TGTGCCAGCAGCTTTAGCGGGGGCCACTCCTACAATGAGCAGTTCTTC.

The J gene is TRBJ2-7, the V gene TRBV20-1, with a tentative D call TRBD1 (5 bases). Germline CDR1 DFQATT, CDR2 SNEGSKA (reference sequence). The CDR3 is 13 amino acids. V gave up 1 base and J gave up 3 bases, with 10 bases separating them. The CDR3 sequence is CSARVNRLYEQYF. The CDR3, as DNA: TGCAGTGCTAGAGTTAACAGGCTCTACGAGCAGTACTTC.

This rearrangement joins TRBV6-2 or TRBV6-3 to TRBJ2-3; D call uncertain. The CDR3 spans 13 residues. V lost 3 bases to trimming and J lost 5 bases, with 9 bases between them. Germline V lookup: CDR1 MNHEY, CDR2 SVGEGT. CDR3 amino acids: CASSYSWGDTQYF. As DNA, the CDR3 is TGTGCCAGCAGTTATAGTTGGGGAGATACGCAGTATTTT.

This clonotype was counted ten times or more. The chain carries TRBV4-2 and TRBJ2-2, with 11 nucleotides matching TRBD2. The V segment lost 1 base and the J segment 5 bases; nucleotides outside the gene matches: 6. CDR3 length equals 17 residues. Per the germline V gene, CDR1 is LGHNA and CDR2 is YNFKEQ. CDR3 DNA sequence: TGTGCCAGCAGCCAAGGGATACGGACTAGCGGGACCGGGGAGCTGTTTTTT. Protein: CASSQGIRTSGTGELFF.

The table lists this clonotype with many counts. The chain recombines TRBV12-3 or TRBV12-4 with TRBJ2-7, with TRBD2 as a possible D gene (6 bases). This CDR3 contains 14 residues. Trimming left V 3 bases short and J 0 bases short, with 9 bases between. The CDR3 spells CASSFGGVSYEQYF. CDR3 DNA: TGTGCCAGCAGTTTTGGCGGGGTCTCCTACGAGCAGTACTTC.

There are a few counts of this clonotype. The V call is TRBV7-3, the J call TRBJ1-1; D not resolved. The CDR3 extends over 14 amino acids. CDR1 SGHTA and CDR2 FQGTGA come from the germline V gene. Trimming removed 5 bases at V and 4 bases at J, with 14 bases between. The CDR3 nucleotides are TGTGCCAGCAGCGTGGGGTATGGGAGCACTGAAGCTTTCTTT. Translating it yields CASSVGYGSTEAFF.

This clonotype has at least ten counts. The V gene is TRBV29-1, the J gene TRBJ2-1; 15 positions agree with TRBD2. Germline-derived CDR1 and CDR2 are SQVTM and ANQGSEA. With 3 bases clipped from V and 4 bases from J, the junction kept 7 bases outside the gene matches. The CDR3 loop spans 17 amino acids. CDR3 sequence reads: CSVEGSGLAGGYNEQFF. The CDR3 bases are TGCAGCGTTGAGGGGTCGGGACTAGCGGGGGGTTACAATGAGCAGTTCTTC.

This clonotype was found a few times. The chain joins TRBV27 to TRBJ2-5; D is undetermined. This CDR3 contains 14 residues. The V and J ends lost 6 bases and 5 bases respectively, with 16 bases between them. Germline loops: CDR1 MNHEY, CDR2 SMNVEV (reference sequence). As DNA, the CDR3 is TGTGCCAGCAGCCTATCCTTAGGCGCGGAGACCCAGTACTTC. Its translation is CASSLSLGAETQYF.

In its sample, this clonotype was seen a few times. The rearrangement uses TRBV28 and TRBJ2-7, with TRBD1 matching 7 bases. V was clipped by 6 bases and J by 4 bases; unmatched bases: 12. Germline CDR1 is MDHEN and CDR2 is SYDVKM. CDR3 length equals 15 residues. CDR3 region: CASSRTPGQKYEQYF. CDR3 DNA: TGTGCCAGCAGCCGTACCCCGGGACAGAAATACGAGCAGTACTTC.

This clonotype was counted at least ten times. The rearrangement uses TRBV2 and TRBJ1-2; no clear D gene. This CDR3 contains 14 residues. V was clipped by 2 bases and J by 4 bases, with 11 bases between them. CDR1 and CDR2 from the germline V gene are SNHLY and FYNNEI. Here the CDR3 DNA reads TGTGCCAGCAGTGAAATTATGGGTAGCTATGGCTACACCTTC. Its protein product is CASSEIMGSYGYTF. The whole variable domain, remainder taken from reference TRBV2 and TRBJ1-2, is EPEVTQTPSHQVTQMGQEVILRCVPISNHLYFYWYRQILGQKVEFLVSFYNNEISEKSEIFDDQFSVERPDGSNFTLKIRSTKLEDSAMYFCASSEIMGSYGYTFGSGTRLTVV.

This clonotype counts as medium-sized (0.01 to 0.1%). The chain has TRBV2 and TRBJ2-4, with 9 bases identical to TRBD2. Per the germline V gene, CDR1 is SNHLY and CDR2 is FYNNEI. V shed 7 bases and J 8 bases; nucleotides not matched to a gene: 15. The length of the CDR3 is 16 residues. The CDR3 DNA follows: TGTGCCAGCAAGCAAGCTAGCGGGATAAGTGGATACATTCAGTACTTC. This sequence encodes CASKQASGISGYIQYF.

The J gene is TRBJ2-7, the V gene TRBV7-9; no firm D call. Trimming stripped 1 base from V and 2 bases from J, with 9 bases between. The CDR3 has 14 residues. Germline V gives CDR1 SEHNR, CDR2 FQNEAQ (reference sequence). The DNA of the CDR3 is TGTGCCAGCAGCTTAGACAGTAACACCTACGAGCAGTACTTC. This encodes CASSLDSNTYEQYF.

This clonotype occurred many times. This chain connects TRBV4-3 to TRBJ2-5; D unresolved. The CDR3 sequence is 15 residues long. Germline loops: CDR1 LGHNA, CDR2 YSLEER. Trimming left V 10 bases short and J 3 bases short, with 21 bases between. This chain's CDR3 is CATIRPVTCEETQYF. CDR3 DNA: TGCGCCACTATCCGCCCGGTGACCTGCGAAGAGACCCAGTACTTC.

This clonotype was found a few times. The chain links TRBV7-9 to TRBJ2-1, with TRBD1 matching 10 bases. Looked up from germline, CDR1 is SEHNR and CDR2 is FQNEAQ (reference sequence). Germline trimming cut 4 bases from V and 5 bases from J; bases unmatched to any gene: 11. The CDR3 length is 17 residues. CDR3 bases: TGTGCCAGCAGCTCCGATCAGGAAGACAGGGGGCACAATGAGCAGTTCTTC. Its translation: CASSSDQEDRGHNEQFF.

J is TRBJ2-7 and V is TRBV28; 10 bases map to TRBD1. This CDR3 is 15 amino acids long. Germline CDR1 and CDR2: MDHEN and SYDVKM. After removal of 3 bases from V and 5 bases from J, the junction contained 7 bases not matched to a gene. CDR3 loop: CASSFLGQGFDEQYF. The CDR3 DNA is TGTGCCAGCAGTTTTTTGGGACAGGGGTTCGACGAGCAGTACTTC.